The 14 T cell receptor beta chains below all came from one sample that was sequenced in a study of cytomegalovirus exposure and HLA in healthy donors. Here immunoSEQ multiplex PCR was the method, and the copy in TCRdb shows in-frame clones only, minus some. The profile shows fewer than 150,000 clones, around 88% of them singletons. The material sequenced was PBMCs. These receptors came from a man aged 18 to 30 in good health and CMV-seronegative.

The CDR3 DNA reads as TGTGCCAGCAGTGTTGGCAGGGATATTGGGACTGAAGCTTTCTTT. Translating gives CASSVGRDIGTEAFF. This rearrangement joins TRBV6-1 to TRBJ1-1; D may be TRBD1 (5 bases). Germline loops: CDR1 MNHNS, CDR2 SASEGT. There are 15 residues in the CDR3. The V end lost 4 bases, the J end lost 5 bases, and 17 bases lay between the germline ends.

The chain couples TRBV6-5 to TRBJ2-1; 7 bases are shared with TRBD1. Trimming at V came to 4 bases and at J to 5 bases, leaving 8 bases not matched to a gene. In germline, CDR1 is MNHEY, CDR2 SVGAGI. The CDR3 consists of 15 residues. The DNA of the CDR3 is TGTGCCAGCAGTTCCGGACAGGTCCCCAACAATGAGCAGTTCTTC. It codes for CASSSGQVPNNEQFF.

V usage is TRBV5-5 and J usage is TRBJ1-4; 9 bases agree with TRBD1. The junction had 9 bases not matched to a gene; V was cut back by 5 bases and J by 10 bases. The germline CDR1 and CDR2 sequences are SGHKS and YYEKEE (reference sequence). The CDR3 is 14 residues long. The DNA for the CDR3 is TGTGCCAGCAGTACCGGGACAGGGAAAGGAAAACTGTTTTTT. This translates into CASSTGTGKGKLFF.

The rearrangement uses TRBV30 and TRBJ2-3; D ambiguous. V dropped 0 bases and J dropped 0 bases, with 10 bases sitting between them. The germline V gene has CDR1 GTSNPN and CDR2 SVGIG (reference sequence). This CDR3 is built from 15 residues. The CDR3 is CAWSVHIGSTDTQYF. CDR3 coding DNA: TGTGCCTGGAGTGTACATATCGGGAGCACAGATACGCAGTATTTT.

The chain couples TRBV6-1 to TRBJ2-7; 16 bases map to TRBD2. Germline V CDR1 and CDR2: MNHNS, SASEGT. Unmatched junction bases numbered 23, after V lost 3 bases and J lost 12 bases. CDR3 length: 20 residues. The CDR3 bases are TGTGCCAGCAGTGAGGCGATTGTAGGGACTAGCGGGAGGGCCTATCGCCGTGCGTACTTC. Its protein product is CASSEAIVGTSGRAYRRAYF.

The CDR3 sequence: CASSMSSGINTQYF. The DNA of the CDR3 is TGTGCCAGTAGTATGTCAAGCGGGATCAATACGCAGTATTTT. The genes are TRBV19 and TRBJ2-3; 7 positions agree with TRBD2. CDR3 length: 14 amino acids. Germline values: CDR1 LNHDA, CDR2 SQIVND (reference sequence). Germline trimming cut 3 bases from V and 7 bases from J; bases unmatched to any gene: 7.

The gene calls are TRBV7-9 and TRBJ1-6; D uncertain. Trimming stripped 0 bases from V and 10 bases from J, with 7 bases between. Germline V gives CDR1 SEHNR, CDR2 FQNEAQ (reference sequence). This CDR3 region has 13 residues. The CDR3 DNA reads as TGTGCCAGCAGCTTAGCGCGCGGATCACCCCTCCACTTT. Amino acid sequence: CASSLARGSPLHF.

V usage is TRBV5-1 and J usage is TRBJ2-7; D perhaps matches TRBD1 (5 bases). The CDR3 is 12 residues long. CDR1 and CDR2 (germline): SGHRS, YFSETQ. The germline V and J ends were trimmed by 3 bases and 6 bases, with 10 bases remaining between them. The CDR3 spells CASSSQGSEQYF. The CDR3 DNA reads TGCGCCAGCAGCTCCCAGGGAAGCGAGCAGTACTTC.

The V and J genes are TRBV5-1 and TRBJ1-1, with 9 bases identical to TRBD1. The germline V gene encodes CDR1 SGHRS and CDR2 YFSETQ. The CDR3 length is 14 residues. The ends lost 3 bases at V and 3 bases at J; junction bases unmatched: 3. The CDR3 region is CASSSGTGYTEAFF. For the CDR3, the DNA is TGCGCCAGCAGCTCCGGGACAGGGTACACTGAAGCTTTCTTT.

The V gene is TRBV6-5, the J gene TRBJ1-1, with a weak D call TRBD1 (5 bases). The CDR3 runs 14 residues. Germline loops: CDR1 MNHEY, CDR2 SVGAGI. Deletions cut 2 bases from V and 7 bases from J, with 14 bases between. CDR3 loop: CASSYGDSRFEAFF. The CDR3 DNA sequence: TGTGCCAGCAGTTACGGTGACAGCCGATTTGAAGCTTTCTTT.

The chain uses TRBV18 and TRBJ2-1, with D possibly TRBD1 on 5 matching bases. Germline CDR1 reads KGHSH; CDR2 reads LQKENI. V was trimmed by 4 bases and J by 0 bases, leaving 16 bases between them. The CDR3 length is 17 residues. The CDR3 sequence: CASSRRAGIYSYNEQFF. The CDR3 coding sequence is TGTGCCAGCTCACGCAGGGCAGGGATTTACTCCTACAATGAGCAGTTCTTC.

The chain couples TRBV6-1 to TRBJ1-1, with 7 positions matching TRBD1. This CDR3 spans 13 amino acids. Trimming took 7 bases from V and 6 from J; bases not matched to a gene: 8. The V gene's germline CDR1 is MNHNS and CDR2 SASEGT. CDR3 residues: CASMGQSYAEAFF. CDR3 DNA sequence: TGTGCCAGCATGGGACAGTCATATGCTGAAGCTTTCTTT.

The chain links TRBV27 to TRBJ1-4, with TRBD1 as a possible D gene (6 bases). The CDR3 runs 14 residues. Trimming took 5 bases from V and 8 from J, leaving 15 bases between them. Per the germline V gene, CDR1 is MNHEY and CDR2 is SMNVEV (reference sequence). The CDR3 here is CASSPPGAGEKLFF. The CDR3, as DNA: TGTGCCAGCAGTCCACCAGGGGCAGGGGAAAAACTGTTTTTT. Together with reference TRBV27 and TRBJ1-4, the CDR3 gives the full variable domain: EAQVTQNPRYLITVTGKKLTVTCSQNMNHEYMSWYRQDPGLGLRQIYYSMNVEVTDKGDVPEGYKVSRKEKRNFPLILESPSPNQTSLYFCASSPPGAGEKLFFGSGTQLSVL.

Concerning this clone: Its ends do not fully match the called genes, so a read error is possible. The chain couples TRBV7-7 to TRBJ2-3; D perhaps matches TRBD1 (6 bases). The CDR3 runs to 15 residues. The germline gives CDR1 SSHAT, CDR2 FNYEAQ (reference sequence). CDR3: CASSWGLGHEDTQYF. DNA of the CDR3: TGTGCTAGCAGCTGGGGGCTAGGGCATGAAGATACGCAGTATTTT.